The 6 T cell receptor beta chains presented below share a single source sample, sequenced in a study of blood T cell repertoires in COVID-19. Libraries were prepared by immunoSEQ multiplex PCR; TCRdb keeps only in-frame clonotypes and omits some of them. The sample has roughly 250,000 clones, about 91% seen once. Sequenced input: PBMCs or T cells enriched from blood (not recorded which). Receptor source: a woman in her thirties or forties with acute COVID-19.

This chain connects TRBV6-6 to TRBJ1-1; a possible D gene is TRBD1 (5 bases). CDR1 is MNHNY, CDR2 SVGAGI, per germline (reference sequence). V lost 6 bases and J lost 0, with 11 bases in between. This CDR3 comprises 14 residues. The CDR3 DNA reads TGTGCCAGCAGAGAAGACAGTGTGAACACTGAAGCTTTCTTT. This sequence encodes CASREDSVNTEAFF.

The J gene is TRBJ2-2, the V gene TRBV7-8; TRBD1 matches at 8 bases. Germline CDR1 SGHVS, CDR2 FQNEAQ. The CDR3 loop spans 17 amino acids. With V trimmed by 0 bases and J by 2 bases, 5 bases remained unmatched. The CDR3 spells CASSLARRGLNTGELFF. CDR3 in DNA: TGTGCCAGCAGCTTAGCGCGCAGGGGGCTAAACACCGGGGAGCTGTTTTTT.

This rearrangement joins TRBV11-2 to TRBJ2-5, with TRBD2 matching over 11 bases. Germline V lookup: CDR1 SGHAT, CDR2 FQNNGV. The CDR3 contains 16 residues. V shed 3 bases and J 5 bases; nucleotides not matched to a gene: 8. CDR3 loop: CASSLELAGVWETQYF. In DNA form, the CDR3 reads TGTGCCAGCAGCTTGGAACTAGCGGGAGTTTGGGAGACCCAGTACTTC. Full variable domain (outside the CDR3, taken from reference TRBV11-2 and TRBJ2-5): EAGVAQSPRYKIIEKRQSVAFWCNPISGHATLYWYQQILGQGPKLLIQFQNNGVVDDSQLPKDRFSAERLKGVDSTLKIQPAKLEDSAVYLCASSLELAGVWETQYFGPGTRLLVL.

The V gene is TRBV5-1, the J gene TRBJ1-1; D not resolved. Trimming cost V 4 bases and J 1 base, with 8 bases left between them. Germline loops: CDR1 SGHRS, CDR2 YFSETQ. This CDR3 region has 13 residues. DNA for the CDR3: TGCGCCAGCAGCGCTAGTCAGAACACTGAAGCTTTCTTT. Translation: CASSASQNTEAFF.

This chain links TRBV2 with TRBJ2-1; 7 bases fit TRBD1. The germline V gene has CDR1 SNHLY and CDR2 FYNNEI. J lost 9 bases, V lost 0 bases, and 8 bases had no gene match. The CDR3 consists of 15 residues. In nucleotides, the CDR3 is TGTGCCAGCAGTGAAGCTAGGGGGCGTATGGGTGAGCAGTTCTTC. It encodes CASSEARGRMGEQFF.

The genes are TRBV19 and TRBJ1-5; D ambiguous. The CDR3 contains 17 residues. V lost 3 bases to trimming and J lost 0 bases, with 15 bases between them. Per the germline V gene, CDR1 is LNHDA and CDR2 is SQIVND (reference sequence). CDR3 loop: CASSMKGGGYSNQPQHF. The CDR3 DNA reads TGTGCCAGTAGTATGAAGGGAGGAGGGTATAGCAATCAGCCCCAGCATTTT.